A selection of T cell receptor beta chains follows, all from one sample in a study of T cells after yellow fever vaccination. From the 5' RACE reads, TCRdb called clonotypes with MiXCR, one entry per CDR3 protein. This sample carries more than 300,000 distinct CDR3 sequences, 3.5% to 4.5% of them seen once, and the ten largest clones take roughly 19%. The material sequenced was PBMCs, taken 15 days after the yellow fever booster vaccination. Receptors were obtained from a man between 18 and 35 years old who received the YFV17D yellow fever vaccine. The CDR3 runs from the conserved cysteine through the conserved F or W.

CDR3 protein	V gene	J gene
CASATGLNTEAFF	TRBV10-2	TRBJ1-1
CASSLIPGITDTQYF	TRBV7-3	TRBJ2-3
CASSPVGGRDPGELFF	TRBV12-3/TRBV12-4	TRBJ2-2
CASSGGQGGETQYF	TRBV7-8	TRBJ2-5
CASSLGSGGGETQYF	TRBV5-5	TRBJ2-5
CSATGDYGYTF	TRBV20-1	TRBJ1-2
CSASRWGTGDYGYTF	TRBV20-1	TRBJ1-2
CSARRQPDQPQHF	TRBV20-1	TRBJ1-5
CASSQDLGSEAFF	TRBV4-3	TRBJ1-1
CASSPSVGGNTIYF	TRBV5-1	TRBJ1-3
CASSPLNGVYGYTF	TRBV6-5	TRBJ1-2
CASSTLLGGIEAFF	TRBV4-2	TRBJ1-1
CASSQGPGLNTGELFF	TRBV4-3	TRBJ2-2
CASSFNAGSSGGPQHF	TRBV12-3/TRBV12-4	TRBJ1-5
CASSLVSPQETQYF	TRBV7-9	TRBJ2-5
CASSRSGLSTDTQYF	TRBV7-3	TRBJ2-3
CASSVSLGSNQPQHF	TRBV2	TRBJ1-5
CSATFSGGPQETQYF	TRBV20-1	TRBJ2-5
CASSPGPHTDTQYF	TRBV7-2	TRBJ2-3
CATGGTGGLEKLFF	TRBV6-6	TRBJ1-4
CSAGGQGANYGYTF	TRBV20-1	TRBJ1-2
CASSLVLEDTQYF	TRBV7-2	TRBJ2-3
CASSFFRGNSYNEQFF	TRBV5-8	TRBJ2-1